Described below is a single T cell receptor (beta chain) sequence and its context. Its antigen is currently unknown. TCRdb processed the 5' RACE reads anew with MiXCR; each CDR3 protein has one entry. The sample holds 150,000 to 200,000 distinct CDR3 sequences, 9.3% seen once. The data were taken from a study of T cells after yellow fever vaccination. V was shortened by 6 bases and J by 2 bases, with 13 bases between the two germline ends. Germline loops: CDR1 MNHEY, CDR2 SVGAGI. The CDR3 sequence is 14 residues long. The study, taken as a whole, reports: The study noted that FACS-sorted repertoires could contain abundant clonotypes contaminating from the bulk population.

The specimen comprised CD8+ T cells sorted from PBMCs, sampled 45 days after the yellow fever booster vaccination. This receptor was taken from a man aged 18 to 30 who received the YFV17D yellow fever vaccine. The rearrangement links TRBV6-5 to TRBJ1-2; D call uncertain. CDR3 in DNA: TGTGCCAGCAGCCGACCACTAAGAAACTATGGCTACACCTTC. The encoded protein is CASSRPLRNYGYTF.